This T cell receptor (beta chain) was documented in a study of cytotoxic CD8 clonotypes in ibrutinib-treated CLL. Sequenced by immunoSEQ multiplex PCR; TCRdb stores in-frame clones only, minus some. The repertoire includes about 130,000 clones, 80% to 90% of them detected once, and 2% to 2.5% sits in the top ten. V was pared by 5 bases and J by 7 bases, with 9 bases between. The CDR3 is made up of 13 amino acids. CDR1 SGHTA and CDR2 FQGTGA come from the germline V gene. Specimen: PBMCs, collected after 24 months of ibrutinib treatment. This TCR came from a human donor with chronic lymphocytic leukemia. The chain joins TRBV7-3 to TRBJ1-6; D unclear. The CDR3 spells CASSPMPNSPLHF. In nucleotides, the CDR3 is TGTGCCAGCAGCCCCATGCCAAATTCACCCCTCCACTTT.